This T cell receptor (beta chain) emerged from a study of OX40 agonist ivuxolimab in advanced cancers. TCRdb's table, derived via immunoSEQ multiplex PCR, lists solely in-frame clones and lacks some. The sample lists 50,000 to 65,000 clones; 70% to 90% were seen once. Trimming shortened V by 2 bases and J by 0 bases, and 8 bases separated the two germline ends. Germline V gene data show CDR1 as SGHAT and CDR2 as FQNNGV. This CDR3 contains 15 residues. The chain employs TRBV11-2 and TRBJ2-1; D is unresolved. Material: CD4+ or CD8+ T cells sorted from blood, obtained in a trial of the OX40 agonist ivuxolimab. The clonotype originates from an adult with an advanced solid tumor such as melanoma, head and neck, liver or kidney cancer. CDR3: CASSLYTSSYNEQFF. Here the CDR3 DNA reads TGTGCCAGCAGCTTATACACGAGCTCCTACAATGAGCAGTTCTTC.